This is a list of T cell receptor beta chains from one sample in a study of T cells after yellow fever vaccination. From the 5' RACE reads, TCRdb called clonotypes with MiXCR, one entry per CDR3 protein. The sample includes around 50,000 distinct CDR3 sequences, around 6.4% of them seen just once. The source material was PBMCs, either bulk or a sorted T-cell subset (CD4+, CD8+, memory, or dextramer-sorted; not recorded which), sampled 45 days after the yellow fever booster vaccination. The receptors come from a man younger than 40 who received the YFV17D yellow fever vaccine. Both conserved end residues are part of each CDR3. Each record gives: J gene, D gene, V gene, clone size, CDR3 DNA, CDR3 protein. The D gene is left open where the match is weak. Where a row states a size, it is once, few, many or the class of an expanded clone; other rows omit it.

J: TRBJ2-1
D: -
V: TRBV6-5
size: few
DNA: TGTGCCAGCAGTTACATAGGGGGGAGCTCCTACAATGAGCAGTTCTTC
CDR3: CASSYIGGSSYNEQFF

J: TRBJ1-2
D: TRBD1
V: TRBV6-6
size: many
DNA: TGTGCCATGTCAGGGGGGCGAAACTATGGCTACACCTTC
CDR3: CAMSGGRNYGYTF

J: TRBJ2-7
D: TRBD2
V: TRBV27
size: few
DNA: TGTGCCAGCAGTTTGGGACTAGCGGGAGTATCCCACGAGCAGTACTTC
CDR3: CASSLGLAGVSHEQYF

J: TRBJ2-4
D: TRBD1
V: TRBV20-1
size: few
DNA: TGCAGTGCTAGAGATCAGAGAGAACAGGGGTTTGGAGGCAAAAACATTCAGTACTTC
CDR3: CSARDQREQGFGGKNIQYF

J: TRBJ2-7
D: -
V: TRBV6-5
size: -
DNA: TGTGCCAGCAGCCGAGGCGCGGGACAGACCTACGAGCAGTACTTC
CDR3: CASSRGAGQTYEQYF

J: TRBJ2-1
D: -
V: TRBV10-3
size: -
DNA: TGTGCCACCCAGGGAGACATAATCAATGAGCAGTTCTTC
CDR3: CATQGDIINEQFF

J: TRBJ2-7
D: -
V: TRBV5-6
size: many
DNA: TGTGCCAGCAGCTCAAAGGGCCTTCCCAACTCCTACGAGCAGTACTTC
CDR3: CASSSKGLPNSYEQYF

J: TRBJ1-5
D: -
V: TRBV20-1
size: few
DNA: TGCAGTCGTATTCCGCTGCCCCAGCATTTT
CDR3: CSRIPLPQHF

J: TRBJ1-2
D: -
V: TRBV20-1
size: -
DNA: TGCAGTGCTAGGTGGAGAAATGGCTACACCTTC
CDR3: CSARWRNGYTF

J: TRBJ1-1
D: TRBD1
V: TRBV5-1
size: many
DNA: TGCGCCAGCATACAGGGGACTGAAGCTTTCTTT
CDR3: CASIQGTEAFF

J: TRBJ2-3
D: -
V: TRBV19
size: many
DNA: TGTGCCAGTACTACGGCTGGGGGGACTAGCACAGATACGCAGTATTTT
CDR3: CASTTAGGTSTDTQYF

J: TRBJ1-1
D: -
V: TRBV11-2
size: many
DNA: TGTGCCAGCAGCTTAGCGGCGAACACTGAAGCTTTCTTT
CDR3: CASSLAANTEAFF

J: TRBJ1-2
D: TRBD1
V: TRBV7-9
size: many
DNA: TGTGCCAGCAGCTTCGGACAGGGGGCGGAGTATGGCTACACCTTC
CDR3: CASSFGQGAEYGYTF

J: TRBJ2-6
D: TRBD2
V: TRBV7-3
size: -
DNA: TGTGCCAGCAGCTTAACGGCGGGGGCTGGGGCCAACGTCCTGACTTTC
CDR3: CASSLTAGAGANVLTF

J: TRBJ2-5
D: TRBD2
V: TRBV24-1
size: many
DNA: TGTGCCACCAGTGATTTAGGGACTAGCACAGAGACCCAGTACTTC
CDR3: CATSDLGTSTETQYF

J: TRBJ2-7
D: -
V: TRBV6-2/TRBV6-3
size: many
DNA: TGTGCCAGCAGTCCCTGGACAACCTACGAGCAGTACTTC
CDR3: CASSPWTTYEQYF

J: TRBJ2-5
D: TRBD2
V: TRBV2
size: -
DNA: TGTGCCAGCAGTGGGACTAGCGGGCGCCAAGAGACCCAGTACTTC
CDR3: CASSGTSGRQETQYF

J: TRBJ2-1
D: -
V: TRBV18
size: many
DNA: TGTGCCAGCTCACCGGACTACAATGAGCAGTTCTTC
CDR3: CASSPDYNEQFF

J: TRBJ2-2
D: -
V: TRBV10-3
size: many
DNA: TGTGCCGTCCGGTTGGGACAGAACACCGGGGAGCTGTTTTTT
CDR3: CAVRLGQNTGELFF

J: TRBJ2-3
D: TRBD2
V: TRBV2
size: many
DNA: TGTGCCAGCAGGCCTCTAGCGGCAAACACAGATACGCAGTATTTT
CDR3: CASRPLAANTDTQYF

J: TRBJ1-6
D: -
V: TRBV7-9
size: many
DNA: TGTGCCAGCAGCTTTCCCGGGGGATCACCCCTCCACTTT
CDR3: CASSFPGGSPLHF

J: TRBJ1-4
D: -
V: TRBV7-2
size: -
DNA: TGTGCCAGCAGCTTGGGGGGGCTCGTTGAAGAACTGTTTTTT
CDR3: CASSLGGLVEELFF

J: TRBJ2-3
D: TRBD2
V: TRBV27
size: many
DNA: TGTGCCAGCAGTTTAGGGACTAGCGGGAGCACAGATACGCAGTATTTT
CDR3: CASSLGTSGSTDTQYF

J: TRBJ2-3
D: TRBD2
V: TRBV7-2
size: many
DNA: TGTGCCAGCAGCCTCTACCGGACTAGCGGGAGGGAAGATACGCAGTATTTT
CDR3: CASSLYRTSGREDTQYF

J: TRBJ2-1
D: -
V: TRBV11-2
size: many
DNA: TGTGCCAGCAGCTTGGGTTTGGCGGGATCGTACAATGAGCAGTTCTTC
CDR3: CASSLGLAGSYNEQFF

J: TRBJ1-5
D: TRBD1
V: TRBV20-1
size: many
DNA: TGCAGTGCTAGAGATCCGGACAGGAATCAGCCCCAGCATTTT
CDR3: CSARDPDRNQPQHF

J: TRBJ2-7
D: -
V: TRBV15
size: -
DNA: TGTGCCACCAGCAGAGGGTCGATTACCTACGAGCAGTACTTC
CDR3: CATSRGSITYEQYF

J: TRBJ1-6
D: TRBD1
V: TRBV6-4
size: -
DNA: TGTGCCAGCAGCAACACTTACAGCATGCAGGGGGCTTCGGGATCACCCCTCCACTTT
CDR3: CASSNTYSMQGASGSPLHF

J: TRBJ1-5
D: -
V: TRBV27
size: many
DNA: TGTGCCAGCAGTCTTGATCCCGTCGTTCAGCCCCAGCATTTT
CDR3: CASSLDPVVQPQHF

J: TRBJ2-2
D: TRBD2
V: TRBV29-1
size: many
DNA: TGCAGCGTCACCCGTGGTAGCGGGAGAATCGGGGAGCTGTTTTTT
CDR3: CSVTRGSGRIGELFF

J: TRBJ1-2
D: -
V: TRBV7-2
size: few
DNA: TGTGCCAGCAGCTTACCGTCCGGGGCCCTCTATGGCTACACCTTC
CDR3: CASSLPSGALYGYTF

J: TRBJ2-7
D: -
V: TRBV6-1
size: many
DNA: TGTGCCAGCAGTGAAGAGGACGCCGACTACGAGCAGTACTTC
CDR3: CASSEEDADYEQYF

J: TRBJ2-3
D: TRBD1
V: TRBV5-1
size: -
DNA: TGCGCCAGCAGCGTAACCGGGACAGAGGGCACAGATACGCAGTATTTT
CDR3: CASSVTGTEGTDTQYF

J: TRBJ2-2
D: -
V: TRBV5-1
size: many
DNA: TGCGCCAGCAGCTTAAGACTAGTGTCGAACACCGGGGAGCTGTTTTTT
CDR3: CASSLRLVSNTGELFF

J: TRBJ1-5
D: TRBD1
V: TRBV19
size: few
DNA: TGTGCCAGTAGTAACACGGGACAGGGCAACCAGCCCCAGCATTTT
CDR3: CASSNTGQGNQPQHF

J: TRBJ2-5
D: -
V: TRBV3-1
size: few
DNA: TGTGCCAGCAGCCAAGGGGGAAGGGGCCAAGAGACCCAGTGCTTC
CDR3: CASSQGGRGQETQCF

J: TRBJ1-5
D: TRBD1
V: TRBV5-1
size: many
DNA: TGCGCCAGCAGCTTGGGGACAGGGGTTCCGCAGCCCCAGCATTTT
CDR3: CASSLGTGVPQPQHF

J: TRBJ1-5
D: -
V: TRBV7-2
size: -
DNA: TGTGCCAGCAGCTCCGTAAGGGTGCAGCCCCAGCATTTT
CDR3: CASSSVRVQPQHF

J: TRBJ2-5
D: TRBD1
V: TRBV27
size: -
DNA: TGTGCCAGCAGTTCCAACACCGGGACAGGGCTGTCCCTCGCCAAAGAGACCCAGTACTTC
CDR3: CASSSNTGTGLSLAKETQYF

J: TRBJ2-7
D: TRBD2
V: TRBV3-1
size: many
DNA: TGTGCCAGCAGCCAAGAGAGGACGGGAGGGGGCTCCTACGAGCAGTACTTC
CDR3: CASSQERTGGGSYEQYF

J: TRBJ2-3
D: -
V: TRBV24-1
size: -
DNA: TGTGCCACCAGTGATTCCGGGAGCAGCACAGATACGCAGTATTTT
CDR3: CATSDSGSSTDTQYF

J: TRBJ2-3
D: -
V: TRBV7-2
size: -
DNA: TGTGCCAGCAGCTTAGCGTTTCCGAATACGCAGTATTTT
CDR3: CASSLAFPNTQYF

J: TRBJ2-2
D: -
V: TRBV24-1
size: many
DNA: TGTGCCACCAGTGTCTTAACCGGGAGCGGGCACACCGGGGAGCTGTTTTTT
CDR3: CATSVLTGSGHTGELFF

J: TRBJ1-5
D: TRBD1
V: TRBV20-1
size: many
DNA: TGCAGTGCTCAGAGACAGGGGGACAATCAGCCCCAGCATTTT
CDR3: CSAQRQGDNQPQHF

J: TRBJ2-5
D: -
V: TRBV15
size: -
DNA: TGTGCCACCAGCAGAGAGATCCCGGGGCGAGGGGAGACCCAGTACTTC
CDR3: CATSREIPGRGETQYF